The T cell receptor beta chain described here comes from a study of T cell responses to AZD1222 COVID-19 vaccine. Across the whole study: Analyses pooled second doses at about 4 or about 12 weeks.

Germline V gives CDR1 PRHDT, CDR2 FYEKMQ (reference sequence). CDR3 length: 15 residues. V was trimmed by 1 base and J by 2 bases, leaving 11 bases between them. Measured with immunoSEQ multiplex PCR; TCRdb has only the in-frame clones, and not every one. The repertoire consists of about 120,000 clones, with about nine tenths occurring once and the leading ten covering around 0.96%. This clone showed up just once. What it binds is not known. Study observations and caveats: Females outnumbered males among donors, who were mostly white British; clonal diversity was possibly underestimated. A rise in Spike-specific TCR breadth and depth followed two AZD1222 doses.

The chain employs TRBV13 and TRBJ1-2; D possibly corresponds to TRBD1 (5 bases). This clonotype originated in an adult in good health. Sequencing used peripheral blood, obtained on day 0 of AZD1222 vaccination. Written as DNA, the CDR3 is TGTGCCAGCAGCTTAGTGGATGGGGGGAACTATGGCTACACCTTC. Residues: CASSLVDGGNYGYTF.